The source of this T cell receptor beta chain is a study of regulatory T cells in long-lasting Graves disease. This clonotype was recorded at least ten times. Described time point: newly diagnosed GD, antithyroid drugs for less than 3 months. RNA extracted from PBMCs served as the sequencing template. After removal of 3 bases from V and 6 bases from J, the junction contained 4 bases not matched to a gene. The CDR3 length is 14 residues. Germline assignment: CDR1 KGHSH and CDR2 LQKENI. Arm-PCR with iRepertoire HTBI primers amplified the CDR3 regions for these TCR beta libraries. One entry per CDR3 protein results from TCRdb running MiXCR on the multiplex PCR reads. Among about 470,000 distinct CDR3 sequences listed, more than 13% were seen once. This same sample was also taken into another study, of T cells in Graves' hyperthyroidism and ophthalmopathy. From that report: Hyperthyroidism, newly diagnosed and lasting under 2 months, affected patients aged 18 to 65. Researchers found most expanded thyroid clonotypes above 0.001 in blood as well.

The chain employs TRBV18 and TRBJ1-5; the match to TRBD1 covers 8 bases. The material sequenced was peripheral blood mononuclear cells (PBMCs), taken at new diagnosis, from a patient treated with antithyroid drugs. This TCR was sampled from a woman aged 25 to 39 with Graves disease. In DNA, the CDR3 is TGTGCCAGCTCACCCGACAGGGGAGGTCAGCCCCAGCATTTT. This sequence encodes CASSPDRGGQPQHF.